One sample yielded the 10 T cell receptor beta chains listed below, sequenced in a study of blood T cell repertoires in COVID-19. Profiling relied on immunoSEQ multiplex PCR, and the TCRdb table lists in-frame clones only, not all of them. The data show 200,000 to 300,000 clones, 65% to 90% seen once. The sample comprised peripheral blood. The receptors derive from a man in his fifties with COVID-19, enrolled during active disease.

This clone was counted between two and nine times. This chain connects TRBV28 to TRBJ2-7; D is unclear. The germline V gene encodes CDR1 MDHEN and CDR2 SYDVKM. The CDR3 totals 12 residues. V was clipped by 7 bases and J by 4 bases, with 11 bases between them. CDR3 region: CASTHGSYEQYF. The CDR3 DNA reads as TGTGCCAGCACTCACGGGTCGTACGAGCAGTACTTC.

The chain carries TRBV5-1 and TRBJ1-3, with TRBD1 matching 8 bases. Germline CDR1 SGHRS, CDR2 YFSETQ. The CDR3 spans 15 residues. V was clipped by 3 bases and J by 6 bases; unmatched bases: 8. CDR3 nucleotides: TGCGCCAGCAGCTCTCACGGGACAGGCGAAAACACCATATATTTT. It is translated as CASSSHGTGENTIYF.

The rearrangement uses TRBV6-4 and TRBJ2-1; TRBD2 matches at 7 bases. V lost 6 bases to trimming and J lost 6 bases; unmatched junction nucleotides: 8. Germline values: CDR1 MRHNA, CDR2 SNTAGT. The CDR3 extends over 14 amino acids. The CDR3 DNA reads TGTGCCAGCAGGCCTGGGGGGGGGTTCAATGAGCAGTTCTTC. It yields the protein CASRPGGGFNEQFF.

The chain links TRBV15 to TRBJ2-1; TRBD2 agrees at 13 bases. This CDR3 is 15 amino acids long. J lost 5 bases, V lost 3 bases, and 1 base had no gene match. The germline gives CDR1 LNHNV, CDR2 YYDKDF (reference sequence). The CDR3 bases are TGTGCCACCAGCAGGGGGACTAGCGGGGACAATGAGCAGTTCTTC. Its protein is CATSRGTSGDNEQFF.

This clone came up many times. The rearrangement links TRBV2 to TRBJ1-3; D unresolved. Trimming left V 1 base short and J 0 bases short, with 10 bases between. The CDR3 contains 16 residues. Germline CDR1 and CDR2: SNHLY and FYNNEI. In DNA, the CDR3 is TGTGCCAGCAGTGAAGAAGCAGACACCTCTGGAAACACCATATATTTT. This encodes CASSEEADTSGNTIYF.

This chain joins TRBV12-3 or TRBV12-4 and TRBJ1-1; 8 nucleotides line up with TRBD1. V lost 1 base, J lost 5 bases, and 0 bases stayed unmatched. The length of the CDR3 is 13 residues. The CDR3 DNA reads as TGTGCCAGCAGTTTAGACAGGGGGACTGAAGCTTTCTTT. Amino acids: CASSLDRGTEAFF.

The V call is TRBV19, the J call TRBJ1-1; D uncertain. The V end was cut by 1 base, the J end by 1 base, with 7 bases between. Germline CDR1 is LNHDA and CDR2 is SQIVND (reference sequence). The CDR3 covers 14 residues. The CDR3 region has the DNA TGTGCCAGTAGTATAGGCAGAAAGAACACTGAAGCTTTCTTT. Its translation: CASSIGRKNTEAFF.

This clone appeared once. The chain uses TRBV30 and TRBJ2-1, with D perhaps TRBD2 (6 bases). Germline V gene sequence: CDR1 GTSNPN, CDR2 SVGIG (reference sequence). Trimming cost V 8 bases and J 0 bases, with 14 bases left between them. This CDR3 region has 14 residues. CDR3 in amino acids: CAVNRGNSYNEQFF. The CDR3 DNA sequence: TGTGCCGTTAATCGGGGGAACTCCTACAATGAGCAGTTCTTC. The full variable domain, completed using reference TRBV30 and TRBJ2-1, is SQTIHQWPATLVQPVGSPLSLECTVEGTSNPNLYWYRQAAGRGLQLLFYSVGIGQISSEVPQNLSASRPQDRQFILSSKKLLLSDSGFYLCAVNRGNSYNEQFFGPGTRLTVL.

This rearrangement joins TRBV7-9 to TRBJ1-2; no clear D. Trimming removed 5 bases from V and 5 bases from J, with 15 bases in between. Germline-derived CDR1 and CDR2 are SEHNR and FQNEAQ (reference sequence). This CDR3 is built from 14 residues. The CDR3 nucleotides are TGTGCCAGCAGCCCAATGGCGGGTCTTTATGGCTACACCTTC. It translates to CASSPMAGLYGYTF.

The chain couples TRBV28 to TRBJ2-5; TRBD2 might be the D (7 bases). V was trimmed by 10 bases and J by 4 bases, leaving 19 bases between them. Per germline, CDR1 MDHEN and CDR2 SYDVKM. The CDR3 totals 14 residues. The CDR3 DNA reads as TGTGCCACCCTCCCCCCCGGGGGGCGAGAGACCCAGTACTTC. Protein sequence: CATLPPGGRETQYF. The full variable domain, in which reference TRBV28 and TRBJ2-5 provide the parts outside the CDR3, is DVKVTQSSRYLVKRTGEKVFLECVQDMDHENMFWYRQDPGLGLRLIYFSYDVKMKEKGDIPEGYSVSREKKERFSLILESASTNQTSMYLCATLPPGGRETQYFGPGTRLLVL.